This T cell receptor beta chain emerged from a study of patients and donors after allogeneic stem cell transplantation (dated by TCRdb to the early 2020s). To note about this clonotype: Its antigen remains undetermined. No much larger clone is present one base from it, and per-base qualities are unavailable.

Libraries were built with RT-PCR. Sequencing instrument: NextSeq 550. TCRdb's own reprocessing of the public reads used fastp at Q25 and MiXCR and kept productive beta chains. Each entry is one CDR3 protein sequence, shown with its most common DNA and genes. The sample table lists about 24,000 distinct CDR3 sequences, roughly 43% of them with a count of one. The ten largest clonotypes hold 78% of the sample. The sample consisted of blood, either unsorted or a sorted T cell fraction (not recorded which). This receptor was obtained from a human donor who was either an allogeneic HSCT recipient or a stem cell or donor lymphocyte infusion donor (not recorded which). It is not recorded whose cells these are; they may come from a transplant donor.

The CDR3 corresponds to CASSRNRGPGNQPQHF. The bases read TGTGCCAGCAGCCGAAACAGGGGGCCTGGCAATCAGCCCCAGCATTTT. The V gene is TRBV7-2 and the J gene is TRBJ1-5, and TRBD1 aligns with 9 junction nucleotides. The CDR1 and CDR2 encoded by the germline V gene are SGHTA and FQGNSA. V is pruned by 5 bases and J by 2 bases, leaving 7 bases of the junction without a gene match. Spanning cysteine to phenylalanine, the CDR3 consists of 16 amino acids. The only DNA kept is the CDR3, 48 bases in frame from the first base.